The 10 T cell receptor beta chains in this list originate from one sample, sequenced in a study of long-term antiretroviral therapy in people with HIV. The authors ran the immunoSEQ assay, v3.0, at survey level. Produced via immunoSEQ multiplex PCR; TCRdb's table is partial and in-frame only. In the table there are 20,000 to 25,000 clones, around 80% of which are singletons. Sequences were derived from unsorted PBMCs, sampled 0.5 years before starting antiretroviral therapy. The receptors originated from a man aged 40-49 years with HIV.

The CDR3 loop reads CAWSVSFGVGDGYTF. For the CDR3, the DNA is TGTGCCTGGAGTGTATCGTTCGGGGTGGGGGATGGCTACACCTTC. V is TRBV30 and J is TRBJ1-2; a weak D match, TRBD1 (5 bases). In germline, CDR1 is GTSNPN, CDR2 SVGIG (reference sequence). This CDR3 spans 15 amino acids. V was pared by 0 bases and J by 6 bases, with 17 bases between.

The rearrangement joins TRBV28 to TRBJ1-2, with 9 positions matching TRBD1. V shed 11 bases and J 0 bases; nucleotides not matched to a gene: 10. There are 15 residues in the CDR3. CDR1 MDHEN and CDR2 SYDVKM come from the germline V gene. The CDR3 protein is CAGGTGRFPNYGYTF. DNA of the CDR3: TGTGCCGGAGGGACAGGGCGGTTCCCTAACTATGGCTACACCTTC.

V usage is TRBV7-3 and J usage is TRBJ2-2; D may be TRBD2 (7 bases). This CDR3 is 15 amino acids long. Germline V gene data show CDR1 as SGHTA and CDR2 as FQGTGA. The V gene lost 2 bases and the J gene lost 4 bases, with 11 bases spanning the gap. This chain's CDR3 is CASSLSAGATGELFF. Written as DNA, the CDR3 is TGTGCCAGCAGCTTATCGGCGGGGGCCACCGGGGAGCTGTTTTTT.

The CDR3, as DNA: TGTGCCAGCAGCTTAGGCCTAGCGGGGAACTACGAGCAGTACTTC. Amino acids: CASSLGLAGNYEQYF. The chain employs TRBV7-2 and TRBJ2-7; 9 bases are a match to TRBD2. The CDR3 sequence is 15 residues long. Germline V gene data show CDR1 as SGHTA and CDR2 as FQGNSA. J was trimmed by 3 bases and V by 1 base; bases with no gene match: 4.

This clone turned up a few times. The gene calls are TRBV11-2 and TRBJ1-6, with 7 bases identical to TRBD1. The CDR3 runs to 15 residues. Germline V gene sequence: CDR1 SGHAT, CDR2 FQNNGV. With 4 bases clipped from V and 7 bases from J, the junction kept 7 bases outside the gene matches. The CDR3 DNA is TGTGCCAGCAGCTCGGGACAGCCGCTGAATTCACCCCTCCACTTT. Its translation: CASSSGQPLNSPLHF.

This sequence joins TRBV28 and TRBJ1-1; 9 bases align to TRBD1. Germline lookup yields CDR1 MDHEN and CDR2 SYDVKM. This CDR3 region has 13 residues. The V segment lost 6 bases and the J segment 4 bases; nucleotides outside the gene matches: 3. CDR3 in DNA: TGTGCCAGCAGCCGGGACAGGGTCACTGAAGCTTTCTTT. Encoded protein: CASSRDRVTEAFF. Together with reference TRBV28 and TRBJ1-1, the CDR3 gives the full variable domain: DVKVTQSSRYLVKRTGEKVFLECVQDMDHENMFWYRQDPGLGLRLIYFSYDVKMKEKGDIPEGYSVSREKKERFSLILESASTNQTSMYLCASSRDRVTEAFFGQGTRLTVV.

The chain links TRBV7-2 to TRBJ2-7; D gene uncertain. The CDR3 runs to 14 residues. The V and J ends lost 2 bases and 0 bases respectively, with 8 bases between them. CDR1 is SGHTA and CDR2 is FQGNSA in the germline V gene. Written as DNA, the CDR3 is TGTGCCAGCAGCTTACGGGCAGGCTCCTACGAGCAGTACTTC. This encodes CASSLRAGSYEQYF.

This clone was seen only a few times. CDR3 protein: CASSLLGTGNSPLHF. The CDR3 DNA reads as TGTGCCAGCAGCTTACTCGGGACAGGGAATTCACCCCTCCACTTT. V usage is TRBV7-3 and J usage is TRBJ1-6, with TRBD1 identical over 9 bases. This CDR3 has 15 amino acids. Unmatched junction bases numbered 3, after V lost 2 bases and J lost 7 bases. Germline V gives CDR1 SGHTA, CDR2 FQGTGA.

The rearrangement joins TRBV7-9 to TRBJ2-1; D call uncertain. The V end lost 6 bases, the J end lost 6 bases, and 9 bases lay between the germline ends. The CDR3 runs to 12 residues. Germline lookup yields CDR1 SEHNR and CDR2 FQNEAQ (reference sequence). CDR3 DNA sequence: TGTGCCAGCAGACCGGCGTTCAATGAGCAGTTCTTC. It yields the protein CASRPAFNEQFF.

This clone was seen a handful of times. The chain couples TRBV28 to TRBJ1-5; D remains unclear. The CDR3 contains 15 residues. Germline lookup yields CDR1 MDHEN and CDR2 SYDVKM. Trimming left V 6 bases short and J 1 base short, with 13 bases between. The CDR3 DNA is TGTGCCAGCAGCCCGAGGTCAGGAAGCAATCAGCCCCAGCATTTT. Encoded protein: CASSPRSGSNQPQHF.